The 5 T cell receptor beta chains given below trace back to one sample, sequenced in a study of blood T cell repertoires in COVID-19. The protocol was immunoSEQ multiplex PCR, while the TCRdb copy is restricted to in-frame clones and leaves out a portion. The profile shows roughly 250,000 clones, around 90% of them singletons. Sequencing was done on a sample of PBMCs or T cells enriched from blood (not recorded which). All receptors come from a woman in her 30s with acute COVID-19.

The chain is built from TRBV19 and TRBJ1-4; 9 bases line up with TRBD1. Per germline, CDR1 LNHDA and CDR2 SQIVND (reference sequence). V dropped 2 bases and J dropped 8; count of bases not matched to a gene: 6. The CDR3 totals 15 residues. CDR3 residues: CASSIPGQGQEKLFF. CDR3 nucleotides: TGTGCCAGTAGTATACCGGGACAGGGACAAGAAAAACTGTTTTTT.

V gene TRBV19 combines with J gene TRBJ1-4, with D possibly TRBD1 on 5 matching bases. The germline CDR1 and CDR2 sequences are LNHDA and SQIVND (reference sequence). Trimming took off 4 bases at V and 8 bases at J, with 17 bases between the two ends. The CDR3 extends over 15 amino acids. The CDR3 DNA is TGTGCCAGTAGTACGGTACCGGGGACTGGAGAAAAACTGTTTTTT. This codes for CASSTVPGTGEKLFF. The variable domain in full, with the rest retrieved from reference TRBV19 and TRBJ1-4, is DGGITQSPKYLFRKEGQNVTLSCEQNLNHDAMYWYRQDPGQGLRLIYYSQIVNDFQKGDIAEGYSVSREKKESFPLTVTSAQKNPTAFYLCASSTVPGTGEKLFFGSGTQLSVL.

This rearrangement joins TRBV5-1 to TRBJ2-3, with 10 bases lining up with TRBD2. V was clipped by 2 bases and J by 0 bases; unmatched bases: 3. Germline V gives CDR1 SGHRS, CDR2 YFSETQ. This CDR3 is built from 16 residues. CDR3 protein: CASSFGLAESTDTQYF. CDR3 in DNA: TGCGCCAGCAGCTTCGGACTAGCGGAGAGCACAGATACGCAGTATTTT.

This clone has a single count. V is TRBV29-1 and J is TRBJ1-5; D unresolved. CDR1 is SQVTM and CDR2 is ANQGSEA in the germline V gene. The V gene lost 2 bases and the J gene lost 0 bases, with 8 bases spanning the gap. The CDR3 has 14 amino acids. Here the CDR3 DNA reads TGCAGCGTTGAAACGGGGAATAGCAATCAGCCCCAGCATTTT. Protein: CSVETGNSNQPQHF.

The V and J genes are TRBV4-1 and TRBJ2-3; 12 bases map to TRBD2. The length of the CDR3 is 18 residues. CDR1 and CDR2 (germline): MGHRA, YSYEKL. Trimming cost V 1 base and J 2 bases; bases outside gene matches: 7. CDR3 residues: CASSQVPGLAGLTDTQYF. The DNA for the CDR3 is TGCGCCAGCAGCCAAGTTCCTGGACTAGCGGGGCTCACAGATACGCAGTATTTT.